This TCR beta chain was documented in a study of T cell responses to AZD1222 COVID-19 vaccine. Study-wide results and limits: Spike-specific TCR breadth and depth rose after two AZD1222 doses. The donors showed a predominance of white British ancestry and of females, with possible underestimation of clonal diversity. Only six AZD1222 recipients tested seropositive at baseline. Without day 14 samples, only post-peak T cell repertoires were studied.

This clone turned up a few times. What it recognizes is unknown. Clones were read by immunoSEQ multiplex PCR, and TCRdb kept only the in-frame ones, dropping some. The sample consists of some 150,000 clones, approximately 90% of them appearing once. CDR3 size: 11 residues. V lost 5 bases and J 4 bases, leaving 6 bases between the germline ends. The germline V gene has CDR1 KGHSH and CDR2 LQKENI. The V call is TRBV18, the J call TRBJ2-7; D is unresolved. The source material was peripheral blood, sampled after recovery from COVID-19. The sequence came from an adult who had recovered from COVID-19. The CDR3 coding sequence is TGTGCCAGCTCAGAGTTGTACGAGCAGTACTTC. This gives the protein CASSELYEQYF.